This record looks at one T cell receptor (beta chain) sequence and its context. As yet, its antigen is unknown. Here immunoSEQ multiplex PCR was the method, and the copy in TCRdb shows in-frame clones only, minus some. This sample has about 38,000 clones, with 80% to 90% found just once. V was trimmed by 0 bases and J by 1 base, leaving 16 bases between them. In germline, CDR1 is MGHDK, CDR2 SYGVNS. The CDR3 contains 18 residues. Noted time point: naive CD8 control sorted from an acute-time-point sample. The source of the sample is a study of CD8 T cells in acute hepatitis C reinfection. Study as a whole: Sequences come from NS3-1073-specific CD8+ T cells, during acute infection and after clearance.

Study-level findings and limits: TRBV04 and TRBV06 were preferentially used in all groups, not explained by naive pool overrepresentation. Only TCRbeta was bulk sequenced, so alphabeta pairing of public clonotypes remains unknown. Exact CDR3 sharing with other epitopes was rare, possibly method-limited.

This clonotype was sampled from a woman aged 18-30 years who spontaneously cleared hepatitis C infection. Sequenced input: naive CD8+ T cells from PBMCs. This rearrangement joins TRBV25-1 to TRBJ2-1, with D maybe TRBD1 (6 bases). The CDR3 coding sequence is TGTGCCAGCAGTGAATACTTTCCGGGACATGGATCCTACAATGAGCAGTTCTTC. Residues: CASSEYFPGHGSYNEQFF.